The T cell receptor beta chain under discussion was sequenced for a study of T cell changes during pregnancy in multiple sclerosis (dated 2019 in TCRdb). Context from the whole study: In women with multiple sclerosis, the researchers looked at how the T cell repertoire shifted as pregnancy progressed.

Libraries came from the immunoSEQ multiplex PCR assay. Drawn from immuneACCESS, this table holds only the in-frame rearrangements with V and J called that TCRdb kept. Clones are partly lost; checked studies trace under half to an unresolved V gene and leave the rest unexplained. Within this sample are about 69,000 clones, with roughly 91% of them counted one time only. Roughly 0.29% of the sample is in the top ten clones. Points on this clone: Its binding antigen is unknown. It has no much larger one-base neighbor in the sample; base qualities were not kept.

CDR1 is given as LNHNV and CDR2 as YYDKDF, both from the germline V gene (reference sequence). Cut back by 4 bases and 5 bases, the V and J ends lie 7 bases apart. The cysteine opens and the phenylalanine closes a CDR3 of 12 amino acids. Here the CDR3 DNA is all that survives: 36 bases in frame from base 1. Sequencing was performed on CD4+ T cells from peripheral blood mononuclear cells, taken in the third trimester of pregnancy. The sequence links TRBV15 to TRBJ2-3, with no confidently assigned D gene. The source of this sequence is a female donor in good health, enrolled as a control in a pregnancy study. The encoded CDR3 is CATSILRDTQYF. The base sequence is TGTGCCACCAGCATCCTCAGAGATACGCAGTATTTT.